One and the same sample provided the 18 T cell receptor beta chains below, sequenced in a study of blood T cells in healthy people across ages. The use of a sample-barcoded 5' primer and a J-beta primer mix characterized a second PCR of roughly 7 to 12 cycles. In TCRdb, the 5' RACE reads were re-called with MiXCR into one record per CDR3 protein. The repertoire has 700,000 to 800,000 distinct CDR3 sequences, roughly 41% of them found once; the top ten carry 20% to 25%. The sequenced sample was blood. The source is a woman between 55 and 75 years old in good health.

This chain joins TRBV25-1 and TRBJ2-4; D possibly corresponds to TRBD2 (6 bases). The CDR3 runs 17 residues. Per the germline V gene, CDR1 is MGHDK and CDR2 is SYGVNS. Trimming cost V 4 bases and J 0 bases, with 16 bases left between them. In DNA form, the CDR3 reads TGTGCCAGCAGTGGTCTAAGTGGGAGGATAGCCAAAAACATTCAGTACTTC. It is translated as CASSGLSGRIAKNIQYF.

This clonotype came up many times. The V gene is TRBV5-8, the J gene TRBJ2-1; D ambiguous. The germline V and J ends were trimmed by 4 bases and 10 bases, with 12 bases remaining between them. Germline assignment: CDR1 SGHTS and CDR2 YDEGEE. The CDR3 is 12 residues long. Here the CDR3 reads CASSQWAVEQFF. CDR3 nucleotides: TGTGCCAGCAGCCAGTGGGCGGTGGAGCAGTTCTTC.

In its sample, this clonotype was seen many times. CDR3 amino acids: CATSSTLLKRGQHTDTQYF. The CDR3 region has the DNA TGTGCCACCAGCAGCACGTTACTTAAACGGGGACAGCACACAGATACGCAGTATTTT. V is TRBV15 and J is TRBJ2-3; TRBD1 agrees at 7 bases. Germline CDR1 LNHNV, CDR2 YYDKDF (reference sequence). V lost 3 bases, J lost 2 bases, and 17 bases stayed unmatched. The CDR3 loop spans 19 amino acids.

The DNA of the CDR3 is TGCAGTGCTAGACTTGGCGCTCAGGGGGGCTACACCTTC. Translating gives CSARLGAQGGYTF. The rearrangement links TRBV20-1 to TRBJ1-2, with D possibly TRBD1 on 6 matching bases. The V gene lost 2 bases and the J gene lost 8 bases, with 15 bases spanning the gap. CDR3 length: 13 residues. Germline CDR1 reads DFQATT; CDR2 reads SNEGSKA (reference sequence).

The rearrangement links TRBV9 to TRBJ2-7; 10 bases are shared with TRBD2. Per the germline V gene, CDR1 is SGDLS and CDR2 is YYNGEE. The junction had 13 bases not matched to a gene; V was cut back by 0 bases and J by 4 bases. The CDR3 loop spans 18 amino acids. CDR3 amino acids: CASSVAQLAGDGIYEQYF. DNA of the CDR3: TGTGCCAGCAGCGTAGCTCAGCTAGCGGGAGATGGTATTTACGAGCAGTACTTC.

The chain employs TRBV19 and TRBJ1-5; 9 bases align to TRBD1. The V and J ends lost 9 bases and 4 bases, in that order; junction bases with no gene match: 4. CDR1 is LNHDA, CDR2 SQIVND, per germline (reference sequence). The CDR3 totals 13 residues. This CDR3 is CASVGQGNQPQHF. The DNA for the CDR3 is TGTGCCAGCGTCGGACAGGGGAATCAGCCCCAGCATTTT.

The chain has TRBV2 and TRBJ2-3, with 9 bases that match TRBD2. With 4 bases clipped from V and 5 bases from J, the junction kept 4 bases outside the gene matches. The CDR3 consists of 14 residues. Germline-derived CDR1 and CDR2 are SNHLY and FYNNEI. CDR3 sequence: CASSVAGDRDTQYF. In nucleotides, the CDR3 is TGTGCCAGCAGTGTAGCGGGGGATAGAGATACGCAGTATTTT. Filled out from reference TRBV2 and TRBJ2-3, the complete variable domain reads EPEVTQTPSHQVTQMGQEVILRCVPISNHLYFYWYRQILGQKVEFLVSFYNNEISEKSEIFDDQFSVERPDGSNFTLKIRSTKLEDSAMYFCASSVAGDRDTQYFGPGTRLTVL.

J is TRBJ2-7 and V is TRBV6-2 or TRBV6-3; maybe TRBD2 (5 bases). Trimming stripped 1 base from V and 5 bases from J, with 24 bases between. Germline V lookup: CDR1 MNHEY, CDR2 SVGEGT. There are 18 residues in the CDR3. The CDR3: CASSYLSEVSGMKNEQYF. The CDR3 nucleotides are TGTGCCAGCAGTTACTTGTCGGAGGTTTCCGGTATGAAGAACGAGCAGTACTTC.

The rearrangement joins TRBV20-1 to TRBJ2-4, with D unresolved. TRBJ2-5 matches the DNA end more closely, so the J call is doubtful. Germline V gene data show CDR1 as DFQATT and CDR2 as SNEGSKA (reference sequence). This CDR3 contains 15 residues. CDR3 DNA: TGCAGTGCTATTTCGAAAGGGAACTCAGGAAAGACCCAGTACTTC. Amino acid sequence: CSAISKGNSGKTQYF.

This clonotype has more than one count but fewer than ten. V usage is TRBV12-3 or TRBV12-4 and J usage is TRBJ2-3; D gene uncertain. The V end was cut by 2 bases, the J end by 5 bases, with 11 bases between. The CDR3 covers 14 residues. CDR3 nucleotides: TGTGCCAGCAGTTTATTGGGGTACATAGATACGCAGTATTTT. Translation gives CASSLLGYIDTQYF.

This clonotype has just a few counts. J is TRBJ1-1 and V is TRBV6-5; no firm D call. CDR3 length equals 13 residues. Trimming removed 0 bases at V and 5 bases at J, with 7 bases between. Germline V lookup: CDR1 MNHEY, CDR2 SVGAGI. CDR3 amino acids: CASSYSAETEAFF. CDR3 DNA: TGTGCCAGCAGTTACTCTGCAGAAACTGAAGCTTTCTTT.

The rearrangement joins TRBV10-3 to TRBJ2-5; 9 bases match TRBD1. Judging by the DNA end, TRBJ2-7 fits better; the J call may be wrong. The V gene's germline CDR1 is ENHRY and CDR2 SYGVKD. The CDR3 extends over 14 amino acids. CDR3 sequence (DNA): TGTGCCATCAGTAAGACAGGGGGGGGGAACGAGCAGTACTTC. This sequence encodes CAISKTGGGNEQYF.

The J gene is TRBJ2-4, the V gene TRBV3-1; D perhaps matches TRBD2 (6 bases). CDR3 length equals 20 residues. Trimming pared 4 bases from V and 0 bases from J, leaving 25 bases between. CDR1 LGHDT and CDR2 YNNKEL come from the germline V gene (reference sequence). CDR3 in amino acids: CASSPSLAGRAKLAKNIQYF. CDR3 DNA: TGTGCCAGCAGCCCCTCTTTGGCGGGACGAGCAAAACTAGCCAAAAACATTCAGTACTTC.

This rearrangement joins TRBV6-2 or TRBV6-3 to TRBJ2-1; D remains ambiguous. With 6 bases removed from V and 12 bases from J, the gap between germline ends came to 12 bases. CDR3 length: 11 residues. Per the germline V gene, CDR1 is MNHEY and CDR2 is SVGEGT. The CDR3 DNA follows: TGTGCCAGCAGCCCTGGATGGGGGCAGTTCTTC. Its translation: CASSPGWGQFF.

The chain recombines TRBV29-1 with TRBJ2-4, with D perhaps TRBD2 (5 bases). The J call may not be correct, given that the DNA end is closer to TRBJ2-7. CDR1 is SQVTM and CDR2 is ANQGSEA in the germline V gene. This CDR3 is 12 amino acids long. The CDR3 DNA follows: TGCAGCGTGGGGAGTAGCTCCTACGAGCAGTACTTC. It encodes CSVGSSSYEQYF.

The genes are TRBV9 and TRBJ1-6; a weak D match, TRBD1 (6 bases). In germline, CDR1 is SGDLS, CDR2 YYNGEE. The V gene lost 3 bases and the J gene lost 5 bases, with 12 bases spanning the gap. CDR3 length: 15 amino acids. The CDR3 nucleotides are TGTGCCAGCAGCGAATGGACAGACAATAATTCACCCCTCCACTTT. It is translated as CASSEWTDNNSPLHF.

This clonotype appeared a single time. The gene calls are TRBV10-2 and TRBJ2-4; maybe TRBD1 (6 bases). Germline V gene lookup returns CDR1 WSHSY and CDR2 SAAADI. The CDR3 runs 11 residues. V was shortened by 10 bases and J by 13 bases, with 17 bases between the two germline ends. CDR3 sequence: CAKGQGKEQYF. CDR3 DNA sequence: TGCGCCAAAGGTCAGGGGAAGGAGCAGTACTTC.

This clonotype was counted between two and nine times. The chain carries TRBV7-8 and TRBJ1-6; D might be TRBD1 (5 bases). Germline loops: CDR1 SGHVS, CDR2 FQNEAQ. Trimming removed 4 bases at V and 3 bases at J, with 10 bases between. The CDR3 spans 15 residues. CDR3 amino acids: CASSSQGGYNSPLHF. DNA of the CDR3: TGTGCCAGCAGCTCCCAGGGCGGCTATAATTCACCCCTCCACTTT.